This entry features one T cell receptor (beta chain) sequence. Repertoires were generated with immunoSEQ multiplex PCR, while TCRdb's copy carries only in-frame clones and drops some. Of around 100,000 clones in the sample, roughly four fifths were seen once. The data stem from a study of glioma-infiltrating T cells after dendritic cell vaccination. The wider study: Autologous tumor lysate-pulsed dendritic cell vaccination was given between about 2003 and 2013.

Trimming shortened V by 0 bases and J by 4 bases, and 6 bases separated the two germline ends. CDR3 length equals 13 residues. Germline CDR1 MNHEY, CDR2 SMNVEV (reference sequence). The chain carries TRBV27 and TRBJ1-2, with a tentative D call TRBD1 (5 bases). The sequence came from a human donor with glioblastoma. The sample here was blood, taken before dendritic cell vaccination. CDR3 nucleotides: TGTGCCAGCAGTTTATCGACAGCCTATGGCTACACCTTC. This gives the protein CASSLSTAYGYTF.